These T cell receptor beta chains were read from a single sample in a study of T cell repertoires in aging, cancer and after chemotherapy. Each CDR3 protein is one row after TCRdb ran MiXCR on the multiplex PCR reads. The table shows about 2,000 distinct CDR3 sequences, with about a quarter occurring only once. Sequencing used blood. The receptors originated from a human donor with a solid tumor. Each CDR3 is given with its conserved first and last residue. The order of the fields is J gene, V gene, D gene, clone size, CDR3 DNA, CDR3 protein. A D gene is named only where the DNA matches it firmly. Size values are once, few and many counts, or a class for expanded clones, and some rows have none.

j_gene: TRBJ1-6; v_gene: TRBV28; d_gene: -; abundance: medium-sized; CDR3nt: TGTGCCAGCAGTTTAAATAATTCACCCCTCCACTTT; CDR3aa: CASSLNNSPLHF
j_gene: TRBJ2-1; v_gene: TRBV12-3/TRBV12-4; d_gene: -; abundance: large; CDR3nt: TGTGCCAGCAGTTTGGCCAGCGATGAGCAGTTCTTC; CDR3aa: CASSLASDEQFF
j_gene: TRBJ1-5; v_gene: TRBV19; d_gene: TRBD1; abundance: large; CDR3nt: TGTGCCAGTAGTCTGGACAGGGAAGTAAGTCAGCCCCAGCATTTT; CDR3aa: CASSLDREVSQPQHF
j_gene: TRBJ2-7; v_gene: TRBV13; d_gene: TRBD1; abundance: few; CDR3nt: TGTGCCAGCAGTTTCACCGGGACAGGGGACTACGAGCAGTACTTC; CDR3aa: CASSFTGTGDYEQYF
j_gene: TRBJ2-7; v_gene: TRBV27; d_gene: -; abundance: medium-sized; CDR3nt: TGTGCCAGCAGTCGCACAGGGGCGGGACTAAGGGAGCAGTACTTC; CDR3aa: CASSRTGAGLREQYF
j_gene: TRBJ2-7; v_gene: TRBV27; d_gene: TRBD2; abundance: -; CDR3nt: TGTGCCAGCAGTGTTAGCGGGCGGGTGTGCGAGCAGTACTTC; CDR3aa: CASSVSGRVCEQYF
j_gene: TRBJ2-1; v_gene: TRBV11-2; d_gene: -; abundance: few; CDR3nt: TGTGCCAGCAGCTTAGCACCTCTGGAGGGGACGGGCGGGAATGAGCAGTTCTTC; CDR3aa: CASSLAPLEGTGGNEQFF
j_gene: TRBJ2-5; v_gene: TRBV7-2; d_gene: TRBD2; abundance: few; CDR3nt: TGTGCCAGCAGCTTAGAGAGACTAGCGGGACAAGAGACCCAGTACTTC; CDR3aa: CASSLERLAGQETQYF
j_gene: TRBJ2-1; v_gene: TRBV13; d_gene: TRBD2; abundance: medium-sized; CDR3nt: TGTGCCAGCAGCTTAGAGGGGGCGGGGGGGCTGGATGAGCAGTTCTTC; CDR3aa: CASSLEGAGGLDEQFF
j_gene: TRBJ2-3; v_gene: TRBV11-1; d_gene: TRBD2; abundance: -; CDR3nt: TGTGCCAGCAGCCTGGGACTAGCGGGGGCCCTCACAGATACGCAGTATTTT; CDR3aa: CASSLGLAGALTDTQYF
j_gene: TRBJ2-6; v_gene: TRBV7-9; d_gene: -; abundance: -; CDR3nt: TGTGCCAGAAGCCTAGGGGGCTCTGGGGCCAACGTCCTGACTTTC; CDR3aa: CARSLGGSGANVLTF
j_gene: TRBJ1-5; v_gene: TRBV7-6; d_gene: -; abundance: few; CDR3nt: TGTGCCAGCAGCCCTCCGTCTGGGACGGGATTCAATCAGCCCCAGCATTTT; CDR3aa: CASSPPSGTGFNQPQHF
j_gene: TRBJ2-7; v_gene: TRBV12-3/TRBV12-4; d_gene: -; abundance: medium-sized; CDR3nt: TGTGCCACATATTCCTTGGGCTCCTCCGAGCAGTACTTC; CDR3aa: CATYSLGSSEQYF
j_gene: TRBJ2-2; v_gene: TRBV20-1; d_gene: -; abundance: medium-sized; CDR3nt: TGCAGTGCTAGTATCCCGAACACCGGGGAGCTGTTTTTT; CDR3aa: CSASIPNTGELFF
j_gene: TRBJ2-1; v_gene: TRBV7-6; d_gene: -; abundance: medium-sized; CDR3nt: TGTGCCAGCAGCTACCGACCCAATGAGCAGTTCTTC; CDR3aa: CASSYRPNEQFF
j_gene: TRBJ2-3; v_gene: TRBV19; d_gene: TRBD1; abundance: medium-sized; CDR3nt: TGTGCCAGTAGACTGGACAGGGGAGGAACAGATACGCAGTATTTT; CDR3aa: CASRLDRGGTDTQYF